This T cell receptor (beta chain) was documented in a study of T-cell reconstitution after alpha-beta-depleted transplantation in children (dated by TCRdb to about 2016). Some background on the complete study: The study quantitatively tracked T-cell immune reconstitution after TCRalphabeta/CD19-depleted allogeneic hematopoietic cell transplantation in children using TCR repertoire profiling.

Findings and caveats that apply to the study as a whole: The apparently early alphabetaT-cell count recovery about two months after transplant was reportedly dependent on only several hundred rapidly expanded clones derived from non-depleted graft cells. In some patients, high TCRbeta diversity at day 60 was attributed to recipient T cells and intrathymic progenitors that had survived conditioning. Over the following months the frequencies of hyperexpanded clones went down, and after one year T-cell counts and TCRbeta diversity were mostly credited to newly produced T cells.

Turning to this clonotype: Its specific antigen is unknown. No base quality values were provided; no much bigger clone lies one nucleotide off.

Library preparation was by PCR. TCRdb shows the sequencer as Illumina HiSeq 2500. TCR library preparation used molecular barcoding, with unique molecular identifiers applied to normalize quantification of the TCRbeta repertoire. The public sequencing data were trimmed at Q25 with fastp and processed into clonotypes with MiXCR by TCRdb, which kept only in-frame beta chains. CDR3 protein duplicates are merged, each entry listing the most common genes and DNA. The sample contains 550,000 to 800,000 distinct CDR3 sequences, roughly 14% of them found a single time. The ten largest clones capture around 0.79% of the sample. V and J are truncated by 2 bases and 2 bases respectively, leaving an intervening sequence of 14 bases. Inclusive of the bounding cysteine and phenylalanine, the CDR3 is 17 residues long. Just CDR3 DNA is preserved here, 51 bases in frame from base 1. As encoded in the germline V gene, CDR1 is SGHRS while CDR2 is YFSETQ.

The treatment or condition label, read with the paper, signifies: allogeneic hematopoietic cell transplantation with graft depleted of TCRalphabeta T cells and CD19 B cells. The children who served as transplant recipients had been given grafts of TCRalphabeta/CD19-depleted allogeneic hematopoietic cells. In this chain, TRBV5-1 is recombined with TRBJ2-6, and the D gene may be TRBD2, 6 bases matching. Sequencing used PBMCs, obtained before TCRalphabeta/CD19-depleted stem cell transplant. The clonotype comes from a girl aged 2 to 10 with congenital amegakaryocytic thrombocytopenia, due to receive a stem cell transplant. The nucleotide sequence is TGCGCCAGCAGCTTCATGGGTTCGGGGGCTGGGGCCAACGTCCTGACTTTC. Its product reads: CASSFMGSGAGANVLTF.